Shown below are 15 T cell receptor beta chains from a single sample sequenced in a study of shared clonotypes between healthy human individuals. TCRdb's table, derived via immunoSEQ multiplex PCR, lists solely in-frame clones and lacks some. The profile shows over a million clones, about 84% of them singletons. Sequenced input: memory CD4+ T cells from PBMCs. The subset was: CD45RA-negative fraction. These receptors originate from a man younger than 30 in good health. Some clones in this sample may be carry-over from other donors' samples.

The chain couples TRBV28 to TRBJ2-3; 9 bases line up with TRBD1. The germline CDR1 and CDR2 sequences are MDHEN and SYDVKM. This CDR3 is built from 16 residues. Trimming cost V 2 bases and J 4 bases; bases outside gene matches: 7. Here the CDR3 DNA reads TGTGCCAGCAGTTTAGGCCGGGACAGGGTCGCAGATACGCAGTATTTT. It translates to CASSLGRDRVADTQYF.

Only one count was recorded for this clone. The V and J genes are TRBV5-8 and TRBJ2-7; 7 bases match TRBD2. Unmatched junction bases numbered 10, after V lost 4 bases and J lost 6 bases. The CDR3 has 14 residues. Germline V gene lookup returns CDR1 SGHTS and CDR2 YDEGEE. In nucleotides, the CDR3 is TGTGCCAGCAGCCCTGGTCCAGGGAGGGCCGAGCAGTACTTC. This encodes CASSPGPGRAEQYF.

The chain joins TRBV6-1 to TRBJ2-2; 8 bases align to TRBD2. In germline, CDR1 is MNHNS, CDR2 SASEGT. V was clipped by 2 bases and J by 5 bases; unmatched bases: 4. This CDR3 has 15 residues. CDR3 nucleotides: TGTGCCAGCAGTGAATACGGCGGGAGGACCGGGGAGCTGTTTTTT. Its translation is CASSEYGGRTGELFF.

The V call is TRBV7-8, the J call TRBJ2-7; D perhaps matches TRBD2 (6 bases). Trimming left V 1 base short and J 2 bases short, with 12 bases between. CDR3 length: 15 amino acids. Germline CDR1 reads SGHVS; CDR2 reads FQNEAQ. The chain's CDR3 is CASSLVAASTYEQYF. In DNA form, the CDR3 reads TGTGCCAGCAGCTTAGTAGCGGCTAGCACCTACGAGCAGTACTTC. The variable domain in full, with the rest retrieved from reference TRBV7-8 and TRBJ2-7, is GAGVSQSPRYKVAKRGQDVALRCDPISGHVSLFWYQQALGQGPEFLTYFQNEAQLDKSGLPSDRFFAERPEGSVSTLKIQRTQQEDSAVYLCASSLVAASTYEQYFGPGTRLTVT.

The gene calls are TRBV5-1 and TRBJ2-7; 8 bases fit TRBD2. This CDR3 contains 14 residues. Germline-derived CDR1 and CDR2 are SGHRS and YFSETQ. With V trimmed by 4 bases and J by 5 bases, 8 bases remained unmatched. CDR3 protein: CASSRRVGGDEQYF. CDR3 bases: TGCGCCAGCAGCCGACGGGTCGGGGGGGACGAGCAGTACTTC.

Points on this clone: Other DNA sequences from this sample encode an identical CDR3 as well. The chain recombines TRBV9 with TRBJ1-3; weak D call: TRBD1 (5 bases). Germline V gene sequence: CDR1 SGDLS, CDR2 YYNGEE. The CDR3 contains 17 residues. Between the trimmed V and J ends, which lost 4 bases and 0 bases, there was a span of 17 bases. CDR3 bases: TGTGCCAGCAGCTTGAGATCGGGACGATTCTCTGGAAACACCATATATTTT. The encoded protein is CASSLRSGRFSGNTIYF. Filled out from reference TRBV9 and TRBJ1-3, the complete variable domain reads DSGVTQTPKHLITATGQRVTLRCSPRSGDLSVYWYQQSLDQGLQFLIQYYNGEERAKGNILERFSAQQFPDLHSELNLSSLELGDSALYFCASSLRSGRFSGNTIYFGEGSWLTVV.

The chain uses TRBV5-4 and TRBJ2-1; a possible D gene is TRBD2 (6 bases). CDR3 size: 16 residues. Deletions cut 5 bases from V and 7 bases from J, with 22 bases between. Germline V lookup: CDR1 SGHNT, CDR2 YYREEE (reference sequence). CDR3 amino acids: CASRKRSGELFNEQFF. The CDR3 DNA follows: TGTGCCAGCAGGAAGCGTAGCGGAGAGCTCTTTAATGAGCAGTTCTTC. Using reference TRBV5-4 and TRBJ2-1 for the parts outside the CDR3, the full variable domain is ETGVTQSPTHLIKTRGQQVTLRCSSQSGHNTVSWYQQALGQGPQFIFQYYREEENGRGNFPPRFSGLQFPNYSSELNVNALELDDSALYLCASRKRSGELFNEQFFGPGTRLTVL.

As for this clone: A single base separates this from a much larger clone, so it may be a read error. CDR3 DNA: TGTGCCAGCAGCCAGACAGGGGACTATGGCTACACCTTC. Amino acid sequence: CASSQTGDYGYTF. The rearrangement links TRBV7-3 to TRBJ1-2; 8 nucleotides line up with TRBD1. With 5 bases clipped from V and 3 bases from J, the junction kept 2 bases outside the gene matches. This CDR3 is built from 13 residues. Germline CDR1 SGHTA, CDR2 FQGTGA.

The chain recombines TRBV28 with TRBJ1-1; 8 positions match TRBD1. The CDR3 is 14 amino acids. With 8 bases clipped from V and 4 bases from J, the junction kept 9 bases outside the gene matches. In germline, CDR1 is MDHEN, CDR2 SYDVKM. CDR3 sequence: CASRNTGGVTEAFF. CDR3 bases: TGTGCCAGCCGAAACACAGGGGGGGTCACTGAAGCTTTCTTT.

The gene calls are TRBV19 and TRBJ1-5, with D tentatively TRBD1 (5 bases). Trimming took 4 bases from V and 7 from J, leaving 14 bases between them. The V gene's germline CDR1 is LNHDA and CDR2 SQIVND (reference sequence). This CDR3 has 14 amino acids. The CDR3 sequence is CASSRGPLGQPQHF. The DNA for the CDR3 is TGTGCCAGTAGTAGGGGACCCCTGGGCCAGCCCCAGCATTTT.

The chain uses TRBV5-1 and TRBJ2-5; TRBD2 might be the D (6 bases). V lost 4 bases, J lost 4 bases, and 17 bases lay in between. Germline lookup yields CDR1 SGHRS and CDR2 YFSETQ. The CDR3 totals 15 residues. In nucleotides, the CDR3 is TGCGCCAGCAGCAGGGACTCGGGGGTCGGAGAGACCCAGTACTTC. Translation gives CASSRDSGVGETQYF.

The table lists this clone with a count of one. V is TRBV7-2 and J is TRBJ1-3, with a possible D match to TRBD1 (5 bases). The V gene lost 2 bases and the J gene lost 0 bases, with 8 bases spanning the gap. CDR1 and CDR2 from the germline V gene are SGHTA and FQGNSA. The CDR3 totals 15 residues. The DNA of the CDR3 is TGTGCCAGCAGCTTACAGGGTCACTCTGGAAACACCATATATTTT. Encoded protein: CASSLQGHSGNTIYF.

As DNA, the CDR3 is TGTGCCAGCGCAGTCGCTGGGGCCAACGTCCTGACTTTC. As protein: CASAVAGANVLTF. This sequence joins TRBV7-8 and TRBJ2-6; no reliable D call. There are 13 residues in the CDR3. The germline V and J ends were trimmed by 8 bases and 2 bases, with 7 bases remaining between them. Per the germline V gene, CDR1 is SGHVS and CDR2 is FQNEAQ.

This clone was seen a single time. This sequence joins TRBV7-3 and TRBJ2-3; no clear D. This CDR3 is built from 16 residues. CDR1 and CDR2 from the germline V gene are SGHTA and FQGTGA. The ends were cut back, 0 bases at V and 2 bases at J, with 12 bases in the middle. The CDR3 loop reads CASSLTLYRNTDTQYF. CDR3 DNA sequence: TGTGCCAGCAGCTTAACCCTTTACCGCAACACAGATACGCAGTATTTT.

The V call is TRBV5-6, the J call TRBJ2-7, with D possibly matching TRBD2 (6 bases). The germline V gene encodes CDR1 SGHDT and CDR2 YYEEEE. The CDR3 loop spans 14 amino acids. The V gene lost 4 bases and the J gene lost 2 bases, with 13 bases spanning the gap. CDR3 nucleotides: TGTGCCAGCAGCCGCTCGGGAGTCCCCTACGAGCAGTACTTC. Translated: CASSRSGVPYEQYF.